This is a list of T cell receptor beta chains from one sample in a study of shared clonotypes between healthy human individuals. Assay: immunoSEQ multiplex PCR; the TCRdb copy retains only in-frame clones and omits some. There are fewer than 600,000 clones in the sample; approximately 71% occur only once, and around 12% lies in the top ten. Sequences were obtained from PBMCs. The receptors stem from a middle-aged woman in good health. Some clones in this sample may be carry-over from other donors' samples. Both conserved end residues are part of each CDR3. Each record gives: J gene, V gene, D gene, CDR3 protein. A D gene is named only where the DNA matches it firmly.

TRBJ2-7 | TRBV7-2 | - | CASSLRSGERPPYEQYF
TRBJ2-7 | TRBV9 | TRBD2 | CASSPPSGKAEQYF
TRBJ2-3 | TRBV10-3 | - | CAIKAGLGPDTQYF
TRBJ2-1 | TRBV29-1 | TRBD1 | CSVEGLGQGRDEQFF
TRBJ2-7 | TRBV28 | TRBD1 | CASSRTGVRSYEQYF
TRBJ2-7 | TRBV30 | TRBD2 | CAWSRLAGSYEQYF
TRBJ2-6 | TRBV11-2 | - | CASSPEEGSGANVLTF
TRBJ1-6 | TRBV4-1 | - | CASSQDLGQERSPLHF
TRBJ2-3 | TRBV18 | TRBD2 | CASSPGTSGRGDTQYF
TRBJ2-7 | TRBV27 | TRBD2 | CASKPGGGKNEQYF
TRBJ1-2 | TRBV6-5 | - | CASGQANNYGYTF
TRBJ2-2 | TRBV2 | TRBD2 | CASRPGLAGAVGELFF
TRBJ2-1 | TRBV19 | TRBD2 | CASRGLVSYNEQFF
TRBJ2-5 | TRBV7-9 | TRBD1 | CASSPGGKETQYF
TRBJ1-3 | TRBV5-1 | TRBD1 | CASSLSGTGPGNTIYF
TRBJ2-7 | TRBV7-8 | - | CASSLGRAHLYEQYF
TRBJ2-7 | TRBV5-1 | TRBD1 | CASSLDRGGGYEQYF
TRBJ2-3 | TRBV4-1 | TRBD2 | CASSLGLAGDTDTQYF
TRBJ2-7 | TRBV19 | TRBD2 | CASSIARGSYEQYF
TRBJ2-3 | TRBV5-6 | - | CASSLVQGGTDTQYF
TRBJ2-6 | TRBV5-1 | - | CASSRWDPGGSGANVLTF
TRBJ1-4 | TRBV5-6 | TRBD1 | CASSYGQGGEKLFF
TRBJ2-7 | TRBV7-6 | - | CASSLGAGSSYEQYF
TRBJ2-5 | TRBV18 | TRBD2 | CASSPPRLAGQTQYF
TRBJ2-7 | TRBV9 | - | CASSVGPAAYEQYF
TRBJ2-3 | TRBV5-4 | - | CASSLFGGAKTDTQYF
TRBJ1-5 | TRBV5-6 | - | CASSLGGGYQPQHF
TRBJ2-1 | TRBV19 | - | CASSPLRYNEQFF
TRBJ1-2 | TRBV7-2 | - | CASSSWGGLGYTF
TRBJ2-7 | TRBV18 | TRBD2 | CASSPTASPGLAGVSYEQYF
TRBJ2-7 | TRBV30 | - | CAWSKGGEQYF
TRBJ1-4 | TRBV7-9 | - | CASSPLGALNEKLFF
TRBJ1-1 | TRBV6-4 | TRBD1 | CASSEPQGLANTEAFF
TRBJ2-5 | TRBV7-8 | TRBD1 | CASSPPTGPQETQYF
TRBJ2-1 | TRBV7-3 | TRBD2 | CASSLGLAEGNEQFF
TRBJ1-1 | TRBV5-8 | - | CASSLGYHSNTEAFF
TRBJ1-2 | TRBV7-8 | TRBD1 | CASSRDRGNYGYTF
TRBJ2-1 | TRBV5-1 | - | CASSLGGPSTEEQFF
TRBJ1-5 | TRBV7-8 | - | CASSLASAGAGQPQHF
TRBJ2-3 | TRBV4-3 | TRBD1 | CASSQETDRDPLMYF
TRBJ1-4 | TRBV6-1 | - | CASSGQFLNEKLFF
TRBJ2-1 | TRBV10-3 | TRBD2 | CAISESPTSGRNEQFF
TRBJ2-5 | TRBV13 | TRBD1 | CASSKGTGQETQYF
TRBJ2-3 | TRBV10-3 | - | CAIAISDTQYF
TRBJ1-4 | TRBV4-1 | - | CASSLGQVTNEKLFF
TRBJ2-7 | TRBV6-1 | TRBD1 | CASSGRDRDTYEQYF